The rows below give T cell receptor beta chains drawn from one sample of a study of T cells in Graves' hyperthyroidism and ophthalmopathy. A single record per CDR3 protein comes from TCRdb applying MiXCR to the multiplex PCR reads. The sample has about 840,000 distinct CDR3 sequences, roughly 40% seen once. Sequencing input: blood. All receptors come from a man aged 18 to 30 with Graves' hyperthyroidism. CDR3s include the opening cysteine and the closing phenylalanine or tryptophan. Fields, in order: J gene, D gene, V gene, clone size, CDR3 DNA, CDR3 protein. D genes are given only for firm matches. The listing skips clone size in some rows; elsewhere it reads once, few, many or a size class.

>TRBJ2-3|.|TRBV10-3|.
TGTGCCATCAGTGAGCTCACAGATACGCAGTATTTT
CAISELTDTQYF
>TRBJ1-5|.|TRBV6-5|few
TGTGCCAGCAGTTACAGTACCTATCAGCCCCAGCATTTT
CASSYSTYQPQHF
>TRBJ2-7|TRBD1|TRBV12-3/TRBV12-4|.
TGTGCCAGCAGTTCAATCTCCGGGACAGGGGCCTACGAGCAGTACTTC
CASSSISGTGAYEQYF
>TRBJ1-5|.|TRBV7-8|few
TGTGCCAGCAGCCTCCTCCCGACACTTGCAAATCAGCCCCAGCATTTT
CASSLLPTLANQPQHF
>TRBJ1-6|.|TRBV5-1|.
TGCGCCAGCAGCTTGGAACAGGGCCCTAATTCACCCCTCCACTTT
CASSLEQGPNSPLHF
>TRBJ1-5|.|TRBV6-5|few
TGTGCCAGCAGGCTCAAGTTATTTAGCAATCAGCCCCAGCATTTT
CASRLKLFSNQPQHF
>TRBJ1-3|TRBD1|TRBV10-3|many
TGTGCCATCGGGGACAGAACACCTGGAAACACCATATATTTT
CAIGDRTPGNTIYF
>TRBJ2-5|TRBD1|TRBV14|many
TGTGCCAGCAGCCAAGAATGGGACAGGGGCCAAGAGACCCAGTACTTC
CASSQEWDRGQETQYF
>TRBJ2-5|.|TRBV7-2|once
TGTGCCAGCAGCTTGCAGGCTATGCAGTACTTC
CASSLQAMQYF
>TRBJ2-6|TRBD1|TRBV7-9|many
TGTGCCAGCAGCCTGACAGGGCTCTCTGGGGCCAACGTCCTGACTTTC
CASSLTGLSGANVLTF
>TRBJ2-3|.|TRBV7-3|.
TGTGCCAGCAGCTTACTACGCACAGATACGCAGTATTTT
CASSLLRTDTQYF
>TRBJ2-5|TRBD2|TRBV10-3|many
TGTGCCACCGGGACTAGCGGGAGGGGAGAGACCCAGTACTTC
CATGTSGRGETQYF
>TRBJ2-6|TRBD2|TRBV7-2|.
TGTGCCAGCAGCTCTTGGACTAGCGGGGCCAACGTCCTGACTTTC
CASSSWTSGANVLTF
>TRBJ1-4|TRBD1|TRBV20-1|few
TGCAGTGCTCCCCGGGACAGAAATAATGAAAAACTGTTTTTT
CSAPRDRNNEKLFF
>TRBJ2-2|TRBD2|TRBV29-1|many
TGCAGCGTTGACGGCGGGAGGAGCACCGGGGAGCTGTTTTTT
CSVDGGRSTGELFF
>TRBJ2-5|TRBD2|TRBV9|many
TGTGCCAGCAGCGCAAGCGGGGGGCCACAAGAGACCCAGTACTTC
CASSASGGPQETQYF
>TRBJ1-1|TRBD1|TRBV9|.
TGTGCCAGCAGCGTAGGGAACAGGGGCGGGGGCACTGAAGCTTTCTTT
CASSVGNRGGGTEAFF
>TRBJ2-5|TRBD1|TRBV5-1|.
TGTGCCAGCAGCCCCCTACAGGGGGTCGGAGAGACCCAGTACTTC
CASSPLQGVGETQYF
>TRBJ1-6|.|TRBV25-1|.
TGTGCCAGCAGCGCAACTCGGGGCCCTAATTCACCCCTCCACTTT
CASSATRGPNSPLHF
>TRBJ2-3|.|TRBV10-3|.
TGTGCCATCAGTGAGTGGCAGGACACAGATACGCAGTATTTT
CAISEWQDTDTQYF
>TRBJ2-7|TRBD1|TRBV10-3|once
TGTGCCAGCAGTCCAGGGGGGACAGGTGGATGGTACGAGCAGTACTTC
CASSPGGTGGWYEQYF
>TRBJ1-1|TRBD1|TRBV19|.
TGTGCCAGTAGTACAACAGGGGGCCTCCACCTACGGAACACTGAAGCTTTCTTT
CASSTTGGLHLRNTEAFF
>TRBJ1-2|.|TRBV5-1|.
TGCGCCAGCAGTTTGGTGGCGACCGGGGGCTACACCTTC
CASSLVATGGYTF
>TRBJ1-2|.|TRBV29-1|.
TGCAGCGTTTTAGGCAGGGGCTCGGGCTATGGCTACACCTTC
CSVLGRGSGYGYTF
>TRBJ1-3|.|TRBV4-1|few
TGCGCCAGCAGCCAAGGGAGGACTGCCCGCTCTGGAAACACCATATATTTT
CASSQGRTARSGNTIYF
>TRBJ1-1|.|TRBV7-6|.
TGTGCCAGCCCCTACGAGGGGGGCGTCGCTGAAGCTTTCTTT
CASPYEGGVAEAFF
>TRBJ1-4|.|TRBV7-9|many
TGTGCCAGCAGCCACTCGAGGGTTGAAAAACTGTTTTTT
CASSHSRVEKLFF
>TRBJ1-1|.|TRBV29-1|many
TGCAGCGTCACAAAATGGGGGGAAGTTGGAATCGCTGAAGCTTTCTTT
CSVTKWGEVGIAEAFF
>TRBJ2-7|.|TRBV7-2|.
TGTGCCAGCAGCCAAGTAGTACTACCGCTAAGAGGCAGCGGCGACGAGCAGTACTTC
CASSQVVLPLRGSGDEQYF
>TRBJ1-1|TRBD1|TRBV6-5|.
TGTGCCAGCAGTTCCGGACAGGGACACACTGAAGCTTTCTTT
CASSSGQGHTEAFF
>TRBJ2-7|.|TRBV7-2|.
TGTGCCAGCCTCAAGGGCAGGGACCCATCCTACGAGCAGTACTTC
CASLKGRDPSYEQYF
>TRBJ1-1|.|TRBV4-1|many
TGCGCCAGCAGCCAAGATCGGACGAACACTGAAGCTTTCTTT
CASSQDRTNTEAFF
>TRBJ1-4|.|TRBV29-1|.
TGCAGCGTTTGGGCCAGGGCAAATGAAAAACTGTTTTTT
CSVWARANEKLFF
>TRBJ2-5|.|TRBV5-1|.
TGCGCCAGCAGCTTGTGGGCGGGGAGGCAAGAGACCCAGTACTTC
CASSLWAGRQETQYF
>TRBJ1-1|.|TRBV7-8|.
TGTGCCAGCAGCTTATTAGGTTTGGGGAACACTGAAGCTTTCTTT
CASSLLGLGNTEAFF
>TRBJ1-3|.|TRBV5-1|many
TGCGCCAGCAGAAGGGGAAACACCATATATTTT
CASRRGNTIYF
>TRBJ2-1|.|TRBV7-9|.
TGTGCCAGCAGCTTACTCTACAATGAGCAGTTCTTC
CASSLLYNEQFF
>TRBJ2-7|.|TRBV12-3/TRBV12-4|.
TGTGCCAGCAGTTTTGTTTGGGGCGAGCAGTACTTC
CASSFVWGEQYF
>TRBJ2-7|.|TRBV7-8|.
TGTGCCAGCAGCCCAGATTCTTGGGACACGGCCTACGAGCAGTACTTC
CASSPDSWDTAYEQYF
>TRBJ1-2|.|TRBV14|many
TGTGCCAGCAGCCCTTCGTCATACGGCTACACCTTC
CASSPSSYGYTF
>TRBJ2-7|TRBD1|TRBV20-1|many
TGCAGTGCTAGCCGGGACAGGGGGCAAAGAGACTACGAGCAGTACTTC
CSASRDRGQRDYEQYF
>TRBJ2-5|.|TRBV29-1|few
TGCAGCGTAGACCGGACCTATAGGGCAGTCCAAGAGACCCAGTACTTC
CSVDRTYRAVQETQYF